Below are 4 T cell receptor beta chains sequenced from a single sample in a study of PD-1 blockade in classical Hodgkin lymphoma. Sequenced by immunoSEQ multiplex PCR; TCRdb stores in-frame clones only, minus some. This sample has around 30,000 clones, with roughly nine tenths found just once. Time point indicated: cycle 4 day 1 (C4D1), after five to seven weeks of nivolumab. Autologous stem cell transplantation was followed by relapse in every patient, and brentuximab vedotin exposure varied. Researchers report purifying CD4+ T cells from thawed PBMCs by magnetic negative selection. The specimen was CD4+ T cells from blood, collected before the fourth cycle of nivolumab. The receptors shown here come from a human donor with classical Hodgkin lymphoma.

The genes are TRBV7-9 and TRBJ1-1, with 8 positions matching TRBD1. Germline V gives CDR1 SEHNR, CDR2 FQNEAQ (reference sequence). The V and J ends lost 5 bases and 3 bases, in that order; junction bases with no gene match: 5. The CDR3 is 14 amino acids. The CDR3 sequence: CASSQTTGDTEAFF. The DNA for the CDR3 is TGTGCCAGCAGCCAAACGACAGGGGACACTGAAGCTTTCTTT.

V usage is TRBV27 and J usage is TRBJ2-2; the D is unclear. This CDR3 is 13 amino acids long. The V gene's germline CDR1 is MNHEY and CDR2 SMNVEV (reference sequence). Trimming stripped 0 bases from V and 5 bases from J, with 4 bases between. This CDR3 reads CASSLSLTGELFF. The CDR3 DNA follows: TGTGCCAGCAGTTTATCTTTAACCGGGGAGCTGTTTTTT.

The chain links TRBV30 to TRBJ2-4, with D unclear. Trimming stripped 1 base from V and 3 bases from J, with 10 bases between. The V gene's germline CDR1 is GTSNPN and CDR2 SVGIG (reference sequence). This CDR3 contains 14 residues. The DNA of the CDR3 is TGTGCCTGGAGTGCCCCTAATGGCAAAAACATTCAGTACTTC. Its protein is CAWSAPNGKNIQYF. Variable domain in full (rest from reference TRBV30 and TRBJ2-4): SQTIHQWPATLVQPVGSPLSLECTVEGTSNPNLYWYRQAAGRGLQLLFYSVGIGQISSEVPQNLSASRPQDRQFILSSKKLLLSDSGFYLCAWSAPNGKNIQYFGAGTRLSVL.

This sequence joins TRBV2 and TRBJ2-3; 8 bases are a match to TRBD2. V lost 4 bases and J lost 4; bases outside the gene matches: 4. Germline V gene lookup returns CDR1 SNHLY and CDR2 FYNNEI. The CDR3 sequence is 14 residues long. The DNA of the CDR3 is TGTGCCAGCAGTGTTGAAGCGGGAGCAGATACGCAGTATTTT. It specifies CASSVEAGADTQYF.